The rows below give T cell receptor beta chains drawn from one sample of a study of blood T cell repertoires in COVID-19. Generated by immunoSEQ multiplex PCR, the TCRdb table keeps only in-frame clones and is missing some. The top ten clones hold about 7% of a sample with about 80,000 clones, 70% to 90% of them seen once. Input material: peripheral blood. The origin of the receptors is a man between 65 and 79 years old with acute or convalescent COVID-19. CDR3s include the opening cysteine and the closing phenylalanine or tryptophan. A D gene is named only where the DNA matches it firmly. The size of a clone is reported for some rows only, either as once, few or many, or as a class for expanded clones.

j_call v_call d_call clone_size cdr3_aa cdr3_nt
TRBJ2-3 TRBV5-1 TRBD1 . CASSMTGDGTDTQYF TGCGCCAGCAGCATGACAGGGGACGGCACAGATACGCAGTATTTT
TRBJ1-5 TRBV5-5 TRBD1 . CASSLGGGQSQPQHF TGTGCCAGCAGCTTGGGAGGGGGACAGAGTCAGCCCCAGCATTTT
TRBJ2-7 TRBV14 . . CASSSGTGSYEQYF TGTGCCAGCAGCAGCGGGACAGGCTCCTACGAGCAGTACTTC
TRBJ2-1 TRBV5-4 TRBD1 . CASSLATGDNEQFF TGTGCCAGCAGCTTGGCAACAGGGGACAATGAGCAGTTCTTC
TRBJ1-5 TRBV2 TRBD1 . CASSSTGGQDQPQHF TGTGCCAGCAGTTCCACAGGGGGACAAGATCAGCCCCAGCATTTT
TRBJ1-2 TRBV30 . . CAWSFRDNFGYTF TGTGCCTGGAGTTTCCGAGACAATTTCGGCTACACCTTC
TRBJ2-3 TRBV5-6 TRBD1 . CASSLDGDRVNF TGTGCCAGCAGCTTGGACGGGGACAGGGTTAATTTT
TRBJ1-1 TRBV10-3 . once CAISETGQGNTEAFF TGTGCCATCAGTGAAACTGGGCAAGGGAACACTGAAGCTTTCTTT
TRBJ2-3 TRBV4-3 . . CASSLLGGRGTDTQYF TGCGCCAGCAGCCTCCTAGGGGGACGGGGCACAGATACGCAGTATTTT
TRBJ2-3 TRBV7-2 TRBD1 . CASSGQGTDTQYF TGTGCCAGCAGCGGACAGGGCACAGATACGCAGTATTTT
TRBJ2-7 TRBV2 . . CASNHGDTYEQYF TGTGCCAGCAATCACGGGGACACCTACGAGCAGTACTTC
TRBJ2-2 TRBV6-2/TRBV6-3 TRBD1 . CASSPQGVGNTGELFF TGTGCCAGCAGCCCTCAGGGGGTGGGGAACACCGGGGAGCTGTTTTTT
TRBJ1-1 TRBV24-1 . . CATSDVGTEAFF TGTGCCACCAGTGATGTCGGGACTGAAGCTTTCTTT
TRBJ1-1 TRBV3-1/TRBV3-2 . . CASSQVGRTQGEAFF TGTGCCAGCAGCCAAGTAGGGCGGACCCAGGGTGAAGCTTTCTTT
TRBJ2-7 TRBV28 TRBD2 . CANSSLDTGGYEQYF TGTGCCAACAGTTCCCTTGACACGGGGGGCTACGAGCAGTACTTC
TRBJ1-2 TRBV7-2 TRBD1 . CASSLAQGAGSYTF TGTGCCAGCAGCTTAGCGCAGGGGGCAGGGAGCTACACCTTC
TRBJ2-7 TRBV7-8 TRBD2 . CASSFTSGGRNPYEQYF TGTGCCAGCAGCTTTACTAGCGGGGGGCGAAACCCCTACGAGCAGTACTTC
TRBJ1-6 TRBV11-2 TRBD1 . CASSLAGTDNSPLHF TGTGCCAGCAGCTTAGCCGGGACAGACAATTCACCCCTCCACTTT
TRBJ1-1 TRBV6-1 TRBD1 . CASSASQGTGSDTEAFF TGTGCCAGCAGTGCCTCCCAGGGGACAGGGAGTGACACTGAAGCTTTCTTT
TRBJ2-3 TRBV10-3 TRBD1 . CAISPGQTTDTQYF TGTGCCATCAGTCCGGGACAGACCACAGATACGCAGTATTTT
TRBJ1-5 TRBV28 TRBD1 . CASSLIPRTGKIVNQPQHF TGTGCCAGCAGTTTAATACCCCGGACAGGGAAGATAGTCAATCAGCCCCAGCATTTT
TRBJ1-3 TRBV5-1 . . CASSLVPTGNGNTIYF TGCGCCAGCAGCTTGGTCCCCACAGGGAATGGAAACACCATATATTTT
TRBJ1-1 TRBV6-5 . . CASSSPWGGGTEAFF TGTGCCAGCAGTTCCCCCTGGGGGGGAGGGACTGAAGCTTTCTTT
TRBJ2-3 TRBV2 TRBD2 . CASRASRGSGTDTQYF TGTGCCAGCAGAGCCTCCCGCGGGAGTGGTACAGATACGCAGTATTTT